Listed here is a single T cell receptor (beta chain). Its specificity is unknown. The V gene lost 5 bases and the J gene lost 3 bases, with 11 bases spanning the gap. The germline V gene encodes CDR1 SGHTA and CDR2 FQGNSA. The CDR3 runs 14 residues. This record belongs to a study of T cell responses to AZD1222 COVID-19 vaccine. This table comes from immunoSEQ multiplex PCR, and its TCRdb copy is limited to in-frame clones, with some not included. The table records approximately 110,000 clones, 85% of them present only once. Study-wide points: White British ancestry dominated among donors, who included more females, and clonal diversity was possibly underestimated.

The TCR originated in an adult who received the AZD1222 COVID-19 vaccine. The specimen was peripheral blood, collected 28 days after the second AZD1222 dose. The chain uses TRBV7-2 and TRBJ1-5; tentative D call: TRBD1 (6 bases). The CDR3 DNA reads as TGTGCCAGCAGCCCGGACAGCGCCAATCAGCCCCAGCATTTT. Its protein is CASSPDSANQPQHF. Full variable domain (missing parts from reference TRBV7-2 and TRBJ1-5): GAGVSQSPSNKVTEKGKDVELRCDPISGHTALYWYRQSLGQGLEFLIYFQGNSAPDKSGLPSDRFSAERTGGSVSTLTIQRTQQEDSAVYLCASSPDSANQPQHFGDGTRLSIL.